Shown below are 5 T cell receptor beta chains from a single sample sequenced in a study of early T cells in non-severe SARS-CoV-2 infection. Each CDR3 protein is one row after TCRdb ran MiXCR on the 5' RACE reads. The table records 76,000 or so distinct CDR3 sequences, approximately 11% of them present only once. Sequences were obtained from whole blood. The source of these receptors is an adult who was a healthcare worker with PCR-confirmed SARS-CoV-2 infection or an uninfected control (not recorded which).

The chain has TRBV12-3 or TRBV12-4 and TRBJ1-1; tentative D call: TRBD1 (5 bases). The V end lost 1 base, the J end lost 5 bases, and 11 bases lay between the germline ends. The CDR3 loop spans 14 amino acids. This CDR3 reads CASSLGRAGTEAFF. The DNA for the CDR3 is TGTGCCAGCAGTTTAGGCAGGGCTGGGACTGAAGCTTTCTTT.

This clonotype was seen more than once but under ten times. The chain uses TRBV11-2 and TRBJ2-3, with D perhaps matching TRBD1 (5 bases). The CDR3 sequence is 16 residues long. Trimming stripped 5 bases from V and 0 bases from J, with 15 bases between. CDR1 is SGHAT, CDR2 FQNNGV, per germline. CDR3 sequence reads: CASSRPRATSTDTQYF. For the CDR3, the DNA is TGTGCCAGCAGCCGACCCAGGGCGACTAGCACAGATACGCAGTATTTT.

Ten or more counts support this clonotype. The V call is TRBV7-2, the J call TRBJ1-3, with 7 bases that match TRBD1. The CDR3 runs 15 residues. The J segment lost 5 bases and the V segment lost 5 bases, leaving 9 bases of the junction unmatched. The V gene's germline CDR1 is SGHTA and CDR2 FQGNSA. This CDR3 reads CASSPPPQGRNTIYF. Written as DNA, the CDR3 is TGTGCCAGCAGCCCCCCGCCACAGGGGAGAAACACCATATATTTT. The whole variable domain, remainder taken from reference TRBV7-2 and TRBJ1-3, is GAGVSQSPSNKVTEKGKDVELRCDPISGHTALYWYRQSLGQGLEFLIYFQGNSAPDKSGLPSDRFSAERTGGSVSTLTIQRTQQEDSAVYLCASSPPPQGRNTIYFGEGSWLTVV.

This clonotype was detected only a few times. The V and J genes are TRBV13 and TRBJ2-5; 12 bases are shared with TRBD2. Losses at the gene ends were 1 base for V and 5 bases for J; bases not matched to a gene: 5. Looked up from germline, CDR1 is PRHDT and CDR2 is FYEKMQ (reference sequence). The CDR3 runs 16 residues. The CDR3, as DNA: TGTGCCAGCAGCTTAGTCCTAGCGGGGGGGCCGGAGACCCAGTACTTC. Translating it yields CASSLVLAGGPETQYF.

The table lists this clonotype with many counts. This rearrangement joins TRBV7-3 to TRBJ2-1; 12 positions match TRBD1. V shed 5 bases and J 1 base; nucleotides not matched to a gene: 12. Germline CDR1 and CDR2: SGHTA and FQGTGA. This CDR3 comprises 19 residues. Here the CDR3 DNA reads TGTGCCAGCAGCCCAGGACCGGGACAGGGGGCAAAGTCCTACAATGAGCAGTTCTTC. Protein sequence: CASSPGPGQGAKSYNEQFF. Supplemented by reference TRBV7-3 and TRBJ2-1, the full variable domain reads GAGVSQTPSNKVTEKGKYVELRCDPISGHTALYWYRQSLGQGPEFLIYFQGTGAADDSGLPNDRFFAVRPEGSVSTLKIQRTERGDSAVYLCASSPGPGQGAKSYNEQFFGPGTRLTVL.